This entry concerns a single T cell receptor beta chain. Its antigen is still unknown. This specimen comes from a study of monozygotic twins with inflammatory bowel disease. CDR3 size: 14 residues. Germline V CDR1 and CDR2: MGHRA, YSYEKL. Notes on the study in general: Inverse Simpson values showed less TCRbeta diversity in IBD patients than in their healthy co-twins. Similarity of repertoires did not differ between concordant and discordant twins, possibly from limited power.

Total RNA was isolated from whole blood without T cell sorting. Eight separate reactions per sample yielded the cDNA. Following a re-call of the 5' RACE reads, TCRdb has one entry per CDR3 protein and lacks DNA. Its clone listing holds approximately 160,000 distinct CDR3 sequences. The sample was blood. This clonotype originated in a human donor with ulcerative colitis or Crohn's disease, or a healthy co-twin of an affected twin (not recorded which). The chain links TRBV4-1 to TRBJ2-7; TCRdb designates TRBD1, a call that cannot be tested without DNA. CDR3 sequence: CASSPRDTDYEQYF.